The 20 T cell receptor beta chains below all came from one sample that was sequenced in a study of CD8+ T cells in alopecia areata. The treatment was: oral pan-JAK inhibitor, 5-10 mg twice daily. cDNA reverse transcribed from extracted RNA served as the sequencing template. Assay: immunoSEQ multiplex PCR; the TCRdb copy retains only in-frame clones and omits some. The table includes a few hundred thousand clones, roughly 63% detected once. The material was CD4+ T cells sorted from blood, obtained around week 53, from a patient treated with tofacitinib. Every receptor here comes from a human donor with alopecia areata.

The chain links TRBV5-6 to TRBJ1-2; D possibly corresponds to TRBD1 (5 bases). V shed 5 bases and J shed 7 bases, with 15 bases lying between them. This CDR3 is built from 13 residues. Germline V gene data show CDR1 as SGHDT and CDR2 as YYEEEE. The CDR3 bases are TGTGCCAGCAGTATCGGGACCCCTATTGGCTACACCTTC. Translating it yields CASSIGTPIGYTF.

V usage is TRBV14 and J usage is TRBJ2-3, with D possibly being TRBD2 (5 bases). The CDR3 spans 16 residues. Deletions cut 3 bases from V and 0 bases from J, with 13 bases between. Germline CDR1 SGHDN, CDR2 FVKESK. The CDR3 spells CASSHQRTSSTDTQYF. The CDR3 DNA follows: TGTGCCAGCAGCCATCAAAGGACTTCTAGCACAGATACGCAGTATTTT.

The chain couples TRBV29-1 to TRBJ2-7; perhaps TRBD2 as D (6 bases). CDR3 size: 12 residues. Germline CDR1 and CDR2: SQVTM and ANQGSEA. The germline V and J ends were trimmed by 6 bases and 2 bases, with 11 bases remaining between them. The CDR3 DNA sequence: TGCAGCGTCCTCGCGGGAACCTACGAGCAGTACTTC. Protein sequence: CSVLAGTYEQYF.

The J gene is TRBJ2-3, the V gene TRBV15, with D tentatively TRBD2 (5 bases). The CDR3 is 17 residues long. V was clipped by 0 bases and J by 0 bases, with 13 bases between them. Germline loops: CDR1 LNHNV, CDR2 YYDKDF (reference sequence). CDR3: CATSRDSRGASTDTQYF. CDR3 nucleotide sequence: TGTGCCACCAGCAGAGATAGTCGGGGAGCTAGCACAGATACGCAGTATTTT.

The rearrangement joins TRBV29-1 to TRBJ1-2; D not certain. Per the germline V gene, CDR1 is SQVTM and CDR2 is ANQGSEA. The germline V and J ends were trimmed by 1 base and 10 bases, with 16 bases remaining between them. This CDR3 has 13 amino acids. The CDR3 DNA reads as TGCAGCGTTGAAGTAATGGCCGGTCGCGCCTACACCTTC. Protein: CSVEVMAGRAYTF.

V is TRBV6-5 and J is TRBJ2-7; 9 bases line up with TRBD2. This CDR3 contains 14 residues. Germline V gene sequence: CDR1 MNHEY, CDR2 SVGAGI. The V segment lost 6 bases and the J segment 2 bases; nucleotides outside the gene matches: 5. The CDR3 loop is CASRSGGIPYEQYF. As DNA, the CDR3 is TGTGCCAGCAGAAGCGGGGGGATCCCCTACGAGCAGTACTTC.

This clone was counted many times. The V call is TRBV4-2, the J call TRBJ1-2; TRBD1 matches 9 bases. With V trimmed by 0 bases and J by 6 bases, 5 bases remained unmatched. CDR1 is LGHNA and CDR2 is YNFKEQ in the germline V gene. The length of the CDR3 is 15 residues. The CDR3 protein is CASSQEDRGADGYTF. The CDR3 nucleotides read TGTGCCAGCAGCCAAGAGGACAGGGGTGCCGATGGCTACACCTTC.

This chain uses TRBV14 with TRBJ2-1, with D perhaps matching TRBD2 (5 bases). The CDR3 runs 16 residues. Germline V gene data show CDR1 as SGHDN and CDR2 as FVKESK. V was clipped by 1 base and J by 1 base, with 11 bases between them. The CDR3 sequence: CASSQGRQVSYNEQFF. CDR3 in DNA: TGTGCCAGCAGCCAAGGGAGGCAGGTATCCTACAATGAGCAGTTCTTC. The variable domain in full, with the rest retrieved from reference TRBV14 and TRBJ2-1, is EAGVTQFPSHSVIEKGQTVTLRCDPISGHDNLYWYRRVMGKEIKFLLHFVKESKQDESGMPNNRFLAERTGGTYSTLKVQPAELEDSGVYFCASSQGRQVSYNEQFFGPGTRLTVL.

Details on this clone: Other DNA sequences in the sample encode the same CDR3. The chain has TRBV7-9 and TRBJ2-5, with 15 bases that match TRBD2. J was trimmed by 5 bases and V by 5 bases; bases with no gene match: 3. CDR1 is SEHNR and CDR2 is FQNEAQ in the germline V gene (reference sequence). The CDR3 runs 15 residues. CDR3 in amino acids: CASSPGTSGGETQYF. CDR3 DNA: TGTGCCAGCAGCCCCGGGACTAGCGGGGGGGAGACCCAGTACTTC. Looking up the rest from reference TRBV7-9 and TRBJ2-5 gives the full variable domain: DTGVSQNPRHKITKRGQNVTFRCDPISEHNRLYWYRQTLGQGPEFLTYFQNEAQLEKSRLLSDRFSAERPKGSFSTLEIQRTEQGDSAMYLCASSPGTSGGETQYFGPGTRLLVL.

This clone was recorded a few times. The chain is built from TRBV6-6 and TRBJ1-6, with no clear D. The length of the CDR3 is 14 residues. Trimming cost V 2 bases and J 8 bases, with 10 bases left between them. CDR1 is MNHNY and CDR2 is SVGAGI in the germline V gene (reference sequence). The CDR3 spells CASSYDTNYSPLHF. As DNA, the CDR3 is TGTGCCAGCAGTTACGACACGAATTATTCACCCCTCCACTTT.

This sequence joins TRBV11-2 and TRBJ2-1; D not resolved. V was clipped by 5 bases and J by 9 bases, with 14 bases between them. The CDR3 contains 13 residues. CDR1 is SGHAT and CDR2 is FQNNGV in the germline V gene. CDR3: CASSRTPGAEQFF. The CDR3 coding sequence is TGTGCCAGCAGCAGGACCCCCGGCGCTGAGCAGTTCTTC.

V is TRBV7-3 and J is TRBJ2-2, with a possible D match to TRBD1 (6 bases). Germline CDR1 SGHTA, CDR2 FQGTGA. This CDR3 is built from 16 residues. The V end lost 5 bases, the J end lost 3 bases, and 16 bases lay between the germline ends. CDR3 region: CASSPSGTRHTGELFF. CDR3 nucleotide sequence: TGTGCCAGCAGCCCTTCCGGGACAAGGCACACCGGGGAGCTGTTTTTT.

The chain couples TRBV7-6 to TRBJ2-7; a possible D gene is TRBD2 (5 bases). Deletions cut 1 base from V and 6 bases from J, with 7 bases between. The CDR3 runs to 12 residues. Germline lookup yields CDR1 SGHVS and CDR2 FNYEAQ. CDR3 residues: CASSLEAGEQYF. The CDR3 coding sequence is TGTGCCAGCAGCTTAGAGGCGGGCGAGCAGTACTTC. Drawing the rest from reference TRBV7-6 and TRBJ2-7, the complete variable domain is GAGVSQSPRYKVTKRGQDVALRCDPISGHVSLYWYRQALGQGPEFLTYFNYEAQQDKSGLPNDRFSAERPEGSISTLTIQRTEQRDSAMYRCASSLEAGEQYFGPGTRLTVT.

V and J are TRBV30 and TRBJ2-5; D remains ambiguous. CDR3 length equals 14 residues. The germline CDR1 and CDR2 sequences are GTSNPN and SVGIG (reference sequence). Deletions cut 0 bases from V and 8 bases from J, with 16 bases between. Here the CDR3 reads CAWSVQDWSVTQYF. DNA of the CDR3: TGTGCCTGGAGTGTACAAGACTGGAGCGTAACCCAGTACTTC.

In regard to this clone: Other DNA variants within this sample encode the same CDR3. The chain couples TRBV2 to TRBJ1-5, with D perhaps TRBD1 (5 bases). CDR3 size: 13 residues. Germline V CDR1 and CDR2: SNHLY, FYNNEI. V lost 7 bases and J 0 bases, leaving 7 bases between the germline ends. The CDR3 region is CASTRDSNQPQHF. CDR3 sequence (DNA): TGTGCCAGCACCAGGGATAGCAATCAGCCCCAGCATTTT.

This clone was observed a handful of times. The chain employs TRBV5-1 and TRBJ2-5; 15 positions match TRBD2. Germline CDR1 and CDR2: SGHRS and YFSETQ. The CDR3 is made up of 18 amino acids. V was clipped by 4 bases and J by 1 base; unmatched bases: 8. The CDR3 DNA reads as TGCGCCAGCAGCCCGGGACTAGCGGGGGGAAATACCCAAGAGACCCAGTACTTC. Residues: CASSPGLAGGNTQETQYF. Combining the CDR3 with reference TRBV5-1 and TRBJ2-5 gives the whole variable domain KAGVTQTPRYLIKTRGQQVTLSCSPISGHRSVSWYQQTPGQGLQFLFEYFSETQRNKGNFPGRFSGRQFSNSRSEMNVSTLELGDSALYLCASSPGLAGGNTQETQYFGPGTRLLVL.

The table lists this clone with a count of one. This chain connects TRBV5-6 to TRBJ1-5, with D unresolved. CDR1 is SGHDT, CDR2 YYEEEE, per germline. The germline V and J ends were trimmed by 0 bases and 0 bases, with 7 bases remaining between them. The CDR3 totals 15 residues. The CDR3 DNA is TGTGCCAGCAGCTTGGGTCTGTATAGCAATCAGCCCCAGCATTTT. This encodes CASSLGLYSNQPQHF.

The chain carries TRBV29-1 and TRBJ2-1, with TRBD2 matching over 9 bases. Germline lookup yields CDR1 SQVTM and CDR2 ANQGSEA. Germline trimming cut 3 bases from V and 0 bases from J; bases unmatched to any gene: 3. The CDR3 length is 15 residues. The CDR3 is CSVEGGGDSYNEQFF. The DNA of the CDR3 is TGCAGCGTTGAGGGCGGGGGGGACTCCTACAATGAGCAGTTCTTC.

The chain couples TRBV12-5 to TRBJ2-1; TRBD2 might be the D (7 bases). From germline, CDR1 is LGHNT and CDR2 FRNRAP. Between the trimmed V and J ends, which lost 2 bases and 5 bases, there was a span of 13 bases. CDR3 length equals 15 residues. CDR3 sequence: CASGLIGGRNNEQFF. CDR3 DNA: TGTGCTAGTGGTTTGATCGGGGGGCGCAACAATGAGCAGTTCTTC.

Comments on this clone: Other DNA sequences in the sample encode the same CDR3. The V and J genes are TRBV30 and TRBJ2-3, with D perhaps TRBD2 (5 bases). Trimming left V 2 bases short and J 1 base short, with 7 bases between. The CDR3 extends over 13 amino acids. In germline, CDR1 is GTSNPN, CDR2 SVGIG (reference sequence). The CDR3 spells CAWSTGGTDTQYF. The CDR3 coding sequence is TGTGCCTGGAGTACCGGGGGCACAGATACGCAGTATTTT. The full variable domain, in which reference TRBV30 and TRBJ2-3 provide the parts outside the CDR3, is SQTIHQWPATLVQPVGSPLSLECTVEGTSNPNLYWYRQAAGRGLQLLFYSVGIGQISSEVPQNLSASRPQDRQFILSSKKLLLSDSGFYLCAWSTGGTDTQYFGPGTRLTVL.